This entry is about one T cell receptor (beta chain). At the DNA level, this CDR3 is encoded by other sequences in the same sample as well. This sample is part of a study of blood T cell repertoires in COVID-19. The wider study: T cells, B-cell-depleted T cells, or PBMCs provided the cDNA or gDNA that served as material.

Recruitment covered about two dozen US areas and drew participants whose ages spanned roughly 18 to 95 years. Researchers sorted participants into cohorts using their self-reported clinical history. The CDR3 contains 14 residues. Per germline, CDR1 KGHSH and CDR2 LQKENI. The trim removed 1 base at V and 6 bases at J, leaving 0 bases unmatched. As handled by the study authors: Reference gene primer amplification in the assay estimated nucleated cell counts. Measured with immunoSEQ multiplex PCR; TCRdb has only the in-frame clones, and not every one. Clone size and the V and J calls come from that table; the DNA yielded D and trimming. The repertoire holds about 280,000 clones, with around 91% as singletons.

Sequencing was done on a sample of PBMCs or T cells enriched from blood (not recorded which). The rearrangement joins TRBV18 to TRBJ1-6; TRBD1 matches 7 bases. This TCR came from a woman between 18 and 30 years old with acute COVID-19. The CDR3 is CASSPQGANSPLHF. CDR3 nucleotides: TGTGCCAGCTCACCACAGGGGGCTAATTCACCCCTCCACTTT.